The T cell receptor (beta chain) under discussion was sequenced for a study of T cells after somatic rescue of genetic block (dated by TCRdb to the early 2020s). At the level of the whole study: The study assessed how robust, over the long term, a T-cell system was when the system had developed through somatic rescue of a genetic block in T-cell development.

In regard to this clone: No cognate antigen has been identified for it. No per-base quality is available; no much larger clone lies one base away.

Including the terminal cysteine and phenylalanine, the CDR3 comprises 14 residues. The CDR3 DNA has 42 bases and is translated from base 1. Based on the germline V gene, the CDR1 and CDR2 sequences are LGHNA and YNFKEQ. Trimming leaves V shorter by 0 bases and J shorter by 7 bases, with the junction holding 6 bases beyond the gene matches. Libraries were constructed by the immunoSEQ multiplex PCR assay. The table was pulled from immuneACCESS by TCRdb, which kept in-frame rearrangements only. Such tables lose some clones; where checked, under half of the loss comes from unresolved V genes, and the rest has no known cause. The sample yields about 110,000 clones; 75% to 95% were counted once. Approximately 1.4% of the sample belongs to the ten largest clones.

Sequencing was done on a sample of peripheral blood mononuclear cells (PBMCs). The chain uses TRBV4-2 and TRBJ2-7; TRBD2 agrees with 7 junctional bases. This clonotype was sampled from a woman aged 18-29 years. The DNA sequence reads TGTGCCAGCAGCCAAGAGGGGGGGGTCCCGGAGCAGTACTTC. It translates to CASSQEGGVPEQYF.